The clone carrying this TCR beta chain was counted between two and nine times. Authors' methods: Estimated nucleated cell counts came from reference gene primer amplification. Using immunoSEQ multiplex PCR, the repertoire was profiled, and TCRdb retains in-frame clones only, with some absent. V, J and clone size derive from that table, while D and trimming were established from the DNA sequence. This sample has 110,000 or so clones, with roughly 80% found just once. The V segment lost 2 bases and the J segment 1 base; nucleotides outside the gene matches: 4. Germline V lookup: CDR1 MGHRA, CDR2 YSYEKL. CDR3 length equals 15 residues. The data are from a study of blood T cell repertoires in COVID-19. Overall study: Sites across the United States, Italy and Spain contributed samples from acute and convalescent COVID-19. T cells, B-cell-depleted T cells, or PBMCs supplied cDNA or gDNA.

This chain uses TRBV4-1 with TRBJ1-2; 7 nucleotides line up with TRBD1. The sequencing input was peripheral blood. This clonotype was sampled from a man in his fifties with acute or convalescent COVID-19. The CDR3 is CASSQNRDSNYGYTF. The CDR3 coding sequence is TGCGCCAGCAGCCAAAACCGGGACAGTAACTATGGCTACACCTTC.